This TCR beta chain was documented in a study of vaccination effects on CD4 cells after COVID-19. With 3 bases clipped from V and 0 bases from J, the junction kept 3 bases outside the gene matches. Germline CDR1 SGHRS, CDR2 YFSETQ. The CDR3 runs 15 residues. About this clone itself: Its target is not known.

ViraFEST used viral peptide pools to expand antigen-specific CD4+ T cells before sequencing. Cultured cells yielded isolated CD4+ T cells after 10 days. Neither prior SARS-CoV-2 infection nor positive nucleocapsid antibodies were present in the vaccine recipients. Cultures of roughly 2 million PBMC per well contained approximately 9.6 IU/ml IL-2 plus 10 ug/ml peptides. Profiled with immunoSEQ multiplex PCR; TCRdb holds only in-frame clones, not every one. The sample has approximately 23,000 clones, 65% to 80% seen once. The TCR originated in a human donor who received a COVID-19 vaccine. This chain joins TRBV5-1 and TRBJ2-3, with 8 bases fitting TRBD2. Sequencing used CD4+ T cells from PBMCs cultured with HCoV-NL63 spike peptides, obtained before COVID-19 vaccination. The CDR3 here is CASSSGGPSTDTQYF. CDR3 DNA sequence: TGCGCCAGCAGCTCGGGGGGGCCCAGCACAGATACGCAGTATTTT.